This T cell receptor (beta chain) was sequenced during a study of technical replicates of blood from a handful of donors. The V end was cut by 4 bases, the J end by 0 bases, with 13 bases between. Germline V CDR1 and CDR2: MNHNS, SASEGT. The CDR3 is made up of 15 amino acids. Method: immunoSEQ multiplex PCR; TCRdb's copy keeps in-frame clones and lacks some. The sample has some 84,000 clones; roughly nine tenths are singletons. The sequence was collected from a human donor in good health. Sequenced: T cells isolated from PBMCs. This chain uses TRBV6-1 with TRBJ2-7, with D tentatively TRBD2 (6 bases). The CDR3 DNA reads as TGTGCCAGCAGTGCAGGGCGGGACCGCTCCTACGAGCAGTACTTC. This sequence encodes CASSAGRDRSYEQYF.